The clone carrying this TCR beta chain appeared a few times. The antigen is undetermined. Each CDR3 protein is one row after TCRdb ran MiXCR on the RT-PCR reads. The profile shows roughly 650,000 distinct CDR3 sequences, about 15% of them singletons. The data derive from a study of response to subunit inactivated influenza vaccine. This CDR3 region has 14 residues. V lost 3 bases and J lost 2, with 12 bases in between. Germline loops: CDR1 DFQATT, CDR2 SNEGSKA (reference sequence). Study-wide findings and caveats: New T cells are recruited in small numbers by each seasonal influenza vaccination, according to the authors' suggestion.

The sequences come from PBMCs from blood, collected around 14 days before vaccination. The genes are TRBV20-1 and TRBJ2-3, with a weak D call TRBD1 (5 bases). This TCR was sampled from a man aged 45-65 years who received an inactivated influenza vaccine. The CDR3 sequence is CSASRPGFTDTQYF. Written as DNA, the CDR3 is TGCAGTGCTAGTCGTCCAGGGTTCACAGATACGCAGTATTTT.